The following is a T cell receptor (beta chain) sequence with its context. There are a few counts of this clone. Its antigen is not yet known. Base qualities were left out, and no much larger clone turns up one base away. The sample is drawn from a study of blood T cell repertoires in COVID-19 (dated by TCRdb to 2018 to 2021). Some background on the complete study: Samples covering the acute and convalescent phases of COVID-19 were provided by collaborators in the United States, Italy and Spain. The prospective study material was composed of cDNA or gDNA derived from T cells, B-cell-depleted T cells, or PBMCs. Deeply sampled blood TCRbeta repertoires from subjects exposed to, actively infected with, or recovered from COVID-19 were included in the dataset. The repertoires were released in a freely available public database meant as a resource for research on the immune response to SARS-CoV-2. The samples were drawn from two sources: the first 160 participants of the ongoing ImmuneRACE study, and fewer than 1,500 subjects contributed by 6 global collaborators. Nearly every sample came with metadata listing a de-identified subject ID, COVID-19 status, age in years and sex. Where available, HLA class I and class II types were obtained from metadata supplied by the sample provider rather than from assay-based typing. What the research found in general, with its limitations: How much clinical and demographic metadata was included differed by source and by participant, and the metadata was provided uncurated.

Spanning cysteine to phenylalanine, the CDR3 consists of 13 amino acids. Only the CDR3 portion is preserved as DNA: 39 bases, with reading frame beginning at the first base. Relative to germline, V is 4 bases shorter and J is 6 bases shorter, with 12 bases between their ends. Per the germline V gene (reference sequence), SEHNR is the CDR1 and FQNEAQ is the CDR2. Each collaborating institution followed its own protocols to collect whole blood in K2EDTA tubes. For TCRbeta analysis, collaborators shipped samples in one of three forms: frozen whole blood, isolated PBMCs, or DNA extracted from either of those sample types. TCRbeta CDR3 regions were amplified from genomic DNA using the immunoSEQ Assay, a bias-controlled multiplex PCR. As for the original processing: Within the assay, amplification of reference gene primers was used to estimate how many nucleated cells each sample contained. Sequence reads were collapsed and filtered to measure the absolute abundance of every unique TCRbeta CDR3 rearrangement. For each sample, productive Simpson clonality was calculated as the square root of Simpson's diversity index over productive rearrangements. TCRdb holds this immuneACCESS table with in-frame rearrangements only. Some clones are missing; in checked studies, unresolved V genes explain under half, and the rest has no known cause. For V, J and clone size, that table is used; D and trimming come from the DNA. This sample gives about 190,000 clones in total; roughly 80% of them show up just once. The ten largest clones add up to 15% to 20% of the sample.

The TCR originated in a man in his 60s with active or convalescent COVID-19. The chain employs TRBV7-9 and TRBJ1-2, with no confident D gene call. The specimen was peripheral blood. CDR3 region: CASSSIREDGYTF. The DNA sequence follows: TGTGCCAGCAGCTCCATCCGAGAGGATGGCTACACCTTC.